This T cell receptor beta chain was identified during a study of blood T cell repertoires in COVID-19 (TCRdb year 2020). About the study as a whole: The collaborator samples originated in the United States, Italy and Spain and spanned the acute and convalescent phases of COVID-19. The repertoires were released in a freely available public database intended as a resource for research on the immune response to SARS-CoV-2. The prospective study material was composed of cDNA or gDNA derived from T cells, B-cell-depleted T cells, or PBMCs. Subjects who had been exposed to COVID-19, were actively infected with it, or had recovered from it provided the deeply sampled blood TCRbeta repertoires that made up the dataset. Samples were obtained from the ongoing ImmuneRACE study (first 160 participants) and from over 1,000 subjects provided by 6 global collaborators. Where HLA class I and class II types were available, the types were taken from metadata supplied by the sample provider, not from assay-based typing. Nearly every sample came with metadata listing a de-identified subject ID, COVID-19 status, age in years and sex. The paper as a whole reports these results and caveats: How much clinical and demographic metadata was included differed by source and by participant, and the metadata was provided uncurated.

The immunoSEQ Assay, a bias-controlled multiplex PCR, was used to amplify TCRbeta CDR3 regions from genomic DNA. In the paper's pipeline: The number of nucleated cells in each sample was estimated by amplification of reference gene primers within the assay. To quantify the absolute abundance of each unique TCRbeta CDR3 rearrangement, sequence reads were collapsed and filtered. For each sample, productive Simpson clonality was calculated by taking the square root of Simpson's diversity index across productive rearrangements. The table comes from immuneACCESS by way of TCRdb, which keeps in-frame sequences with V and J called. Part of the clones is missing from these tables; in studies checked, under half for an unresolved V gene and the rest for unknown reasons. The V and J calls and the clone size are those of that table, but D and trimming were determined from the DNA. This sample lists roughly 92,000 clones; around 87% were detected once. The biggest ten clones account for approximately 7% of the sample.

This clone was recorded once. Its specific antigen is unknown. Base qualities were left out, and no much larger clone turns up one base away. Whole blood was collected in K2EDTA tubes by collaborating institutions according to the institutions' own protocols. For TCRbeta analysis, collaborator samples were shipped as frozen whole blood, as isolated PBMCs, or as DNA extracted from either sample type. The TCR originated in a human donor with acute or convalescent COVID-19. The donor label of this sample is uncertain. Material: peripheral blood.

The nucleotides read TGCGCCAGCAGCCAAATTATTCGTTCGGGGGAGACCGGGGAGCTGTTTTTT. It codes for CASSQIIRSGETGELFF. In this chain, TRBV4-3 is recombined with TRBJ2-2, with a tentative D gene TRBD2 over 6 matching bases. Reading from cysteine to phenylalanine, the CDR3 counts 17 amino acids. The retained sequence is limited to the CDR3, 51 bases, with the frame set at the first base. Trimming removed 2 bases from V and 5 bases from J, leaving 18 bases between the germline ends. In the germline V gene, CDR1 corresponds to LGHNA and CDR2 to YSLEER.